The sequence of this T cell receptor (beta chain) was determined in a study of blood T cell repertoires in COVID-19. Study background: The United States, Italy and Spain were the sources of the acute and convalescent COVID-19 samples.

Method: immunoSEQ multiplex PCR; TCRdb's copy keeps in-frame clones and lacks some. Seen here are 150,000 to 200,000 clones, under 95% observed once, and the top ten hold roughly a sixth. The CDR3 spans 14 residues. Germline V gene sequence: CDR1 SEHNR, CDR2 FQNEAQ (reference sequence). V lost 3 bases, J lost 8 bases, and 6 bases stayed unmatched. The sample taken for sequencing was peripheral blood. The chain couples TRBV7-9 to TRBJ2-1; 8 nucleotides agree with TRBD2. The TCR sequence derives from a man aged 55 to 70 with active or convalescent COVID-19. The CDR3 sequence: CASSLMREEHEQFF. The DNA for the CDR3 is TGTGCCAGCAGCTTGATGCGGGAGGAACATGAGCAGTTCTTC.